The source of this T cell receptor (beta chain) is a study of OX40 agonist ivuxolimab in advanced cancers. About the study: With a range of about 23 to 85, age averaged roughly 60 years, and 75% to 90% were male. Findings of the study overall: Low normalized T-cell clonal expansion was additionally recorded for some nonresponders.

Repertoires were generated with immunoSEQ multiplex PCR, while TCRdb's copy carries only in-frame clones and drops some. The top ten hold 0.8% to 1% of the sample, which has tens of thousands of clones, about 86% seen once. Comments on this clone: What it binds is not known.

The CDR3 consists of 14 residues. CDR1 is MNHNS and CDR2 is SASEGT in the germline V gene. V gave up 6 bases and J gave up 7 bases; unmatched junction bases: 9. The sequence was obtained from an adult with an advanced solid tumor such as melanoma, head and neck, liver or kidney cancer. The chain has TRBV6-1 and TRBJ2-7; TRBD1 matches 10 bases. Sample: CD4+ or CD8+ T cells sorted from blood, taken in a trial of the OX40 agonist ivuxolimab. The CDR3 region is CASRRTGGLDEQYF. The DNA of the CDR3 is TGTGCCAGCAGGAGGACAGGGGGTCTGGATGAGCAGTACTTC.